The 23 T cell receptor beta chains listed next were all sequenced from one sample in a study of OX40 agonist ivuxolimab in advanced cancers. The table came from immunoSEQ multiplex PCR; TCRdb's copy has only in-frame clones and leaves some out. In the table there are 20,000 or so clones, approximately 78% of which are singletons. The source material was CD4+ or CD8+ T cells sorted from blood, sampled in a trial of the OX40 agonist ivuxolimab. The receptors were sampled from an adult with an advanced solid tumor such as melanoma, head and neck, liver or kidney cancer.

This clone came up a few times. This sequence joins TRBV6-4 and TRBJ1-1; D is unclear. The CDR3 length is 15 residues. Germline values: CDR1 MRHNA, CDR2 SNTAGT. Trimming cost V 4 bases and J 3 bases, with 15 bases left between them. The CDR3 reads CASSVEPGGHTEAFF. CDR3 DNA: TGTGCCAGCAGTGTTGAACCGGGAGGTCACACTGAAGCTTTCTTT.

V and J are TRBV11-2 and TRBJ2-7; D gene unclear. CDR1 is SGHAT and CDR2 is FQNNGV in the germline V gene. The V and J ends lost 2 bases and 12 bases respectively, with 20 bases between them. This CDR3 spans 14 amino acids. The CDR3 nucleotides read TGTGCCAGCAGCTTACCGTTTGGACCGCCCGTTGGGTACTTC. The encoded protein is CASSLPFGPPVGYF.

This clone was counted a few times. The CDR3 DNA follows: TGTGCCAGCAGCTTGAGGGCAGATTCACCCCTCCACTTT. It encodes CASSLRADSPLHF. The chain combines TRBV5-4 with TRBJ1-6; the D is unclear. V lost 1 base to trimming and J lost 8 bases, with 7 bases between them. CDR1 SGHNT and CDR2 YYREEE come from the germline V gene (reference sequence). This CDR3 has 13 amino acids.

The rearrangement joins TRBV6-6 to TRBJ1-1, with D tentatively TRBD1 (5 bases). V was shortened by 0 bases and J by 4 bases, with 15 bases between the two germline ends. Germline V gives CDR1 MNHNY, CDR2 SVGAGI (reference sequence). The CDR3 length is 16 residues. The CDR3 reads CASSYSKGTSSTEAFF. DNA of the CDR3: TGTGCCAGCAGTTACTCTAAAGGGACTTCGAGCACTGAAGCTTTCTTT.

The V gene is TRBV11-2, the J gene TRBJ2-1; 8 nucleotides match TRBD2. The V gene end was trimmed by 5 bases and the J gene end by 0 bases; junction bases not matched to a gene: 3. Looked up from germline, CDR1 is SGHAT and CDR2 is FQNNGV. CDR3 length: 15 amino acids. CDR3 region: CASSPAGGSYNEQFF. The CDR3 nucleotides are TGTGCCAGCAGCCCGGCGGGGGGCTCCTACAATGAGCAGTTCTTC.

This sequence joins TRBV7-9 and TRBJ2-2; TRBD1 or TRBD2 may be the D gene (5 bases each). This CDR3 is 19 amino acids long. The V gene's germline CDR1 is SEHNR and CDR2 FQNEAQ (reference sequence). The ends were cut back, 5 bases at V and 6 bases at J, with 28 bases in the middle. The CDR3 region is CASSPIWGSEQHPSGELFF. The DNA of the CDR3 is TGTGCCAGCAGCCCGATATGGGGGAGTGAACAGCATCCATCCGGGGAGCTGTTTTTT. The variable domain in full, with the rest retrieved from reference TRBV7-9 and TRBJ2-2, is DTGVSQNPRHKITKRGQNVTFRCDPISEHNRLYWYRQTLGQGPEFLTYFQNEAQLEKSRLLSDRFSAERPKGSFSTLEIQRTEQGDSAMYLCASSPIWGSEQHPSGELFFGEGSRLTVL.

This clone qualifies as medium-sized. The V call is TRBV19, the J call TRBJ1-1; the D gene is possibly TRBD1 (5 bases). Germline-derived CDR1 and CDR2 are LNHDA and SQIVND (reference sequence). The length of the CDR3 is 13 residues. Trimming pared 1 base from V and 4 bases from J, leaving 7 bases between. The CDR3 region is CASSIGGATEAFF. CDR3 DNA: TGTGCCAGTAGTATAGGAGGGGCCACTGAAGCTTTCTTT.

The chain uses TRBV27 and TRBJ1-6, with D unresolved. The CDR3 length is 15 residues. Germline V gene data show CDR1 as MNHEY and CDR2 as SMNVEV (reference sequence). V was trimmed by 5 bases and J by 4 bases, leaving 12 bases between them. The CDR3 loop is CASSPWAEYNSPLHF. CDR3 DNA sequence: TGTGCCAGCAGTCCATGGGCGGAGTATAATTCACCCCTCCACTTT.

The sample holds a few counts of this clone. The chain is built from TRBV19 and TRBJ1-5; 9 bases are a match to TRBD1. Germline values: CDR1 LNHDA, CDR2 SQIVND (reference sequence). Trimming removed 4 bases from V and 4 bases from J; junction bases left unmatched: 8. The CDR3 is 16 amino acids. CDR3 DNA sequence: TGTGCCAGTAGTACCCAACGGACAGGGGATAATCAGCCCCAGCATTTT. This sequence encodes CASSTQRTGDNQPQHF.

This rearrangement joins TRBV28 to TRBJ1-6; 10 bases fit TRBD1. The CDR3 consists of 14 residues. CDR1 is MDHEN, CDR2 SYDVKM, per germline. With V trimmed by 4 bases and J by 7 bases, 1 base remained unmatched. CDR3 residues: CASSWGQGNSPLHF. The CDR3 nucleotides are TGTGCCAGCAGTTGGGGACAGGGGAATTCACCCCTCCACTTT. The whole variable domain, remainder taken from reference TRBV28 and TRBJ1-6, is DVKVTQSSRYLVKRTGEKVFLECVQDMDHENMFWYRQDPGLGLRLIYFSYDVKMKEKGDIPEGYSVSREKKERFSLILESASTNQTSMYLCASSWGQGNSPLHFGNGTRLTVT.

This chain links TRBV5-5 with TRBJ2-7; D not resolved. The V and J ends lost 0 bases and 2 bases respectively, with 0 bases between them. Germline-derived CDR1 and CDR2 are SGHKS and YYEKEE (reference sequence). The CDR3 runs to 11 residues. The CDR3 region has the DNA TGTGCCAGCAGCTTGGCCTACGAGCAGTACTTC. Its translation is CASSLAYEQYF.

This chain uses TRBV2 with TRBJ2-1; D remains unclear. Germline values: CDR1 SNHLY, CDR2 FYNNEI. The germline V and J ends were trimmed by 2 bases and 0 bases, with 14 bases remaining between them. This CDR3 is built from 17 residues. Here the CDR3 DNA reads TGTGCCAGCAGTGAAAACCCAGTGGGAAGCTCCTACAATGAGCAGTTCTTC. Protein: CASSENPVGSSYNEQFF.

The chain carries TRBV2 and TRBJ1-4, with TRBD1 matching over 9 bases. The germline gives CDR1 SNHLY, CDR2 FYNNEI. CDR3 length equals 14 residues. V shed 6 bases and J 8 bases; nucleotides not matched to a gene: 7. In nucleotides, the CDR3 is TGTGCCAGCAGCGACAGGGGGACAGGGGAAAAACTGTTTTTT. Protein sequence: CASSDRGTGEKLFF. Full variable domain (rest looked up from reference TRBV2 and TRBJ1-4): EPEVTQTPSHQVTQMGQEVILRCVPISNHLYFYWYRQILGQKVEFLVSFYNNEISEKSEIFDDQFSVERPDGSNFTLKIRSTKLEDSAMYFCASSDRGTGEKLFFGSGTQLSVL.

The chain joins TRBV9 to TRBJ2-5, with 9 nucleotides matching TRBD2. Germline V gene lookup returns CDR1 SGDLS and CDR2 YYNGEE. This CDR3 has 16 residues. V lost 3 bases and J lost 1; bases outside the gene matches: 7. CDR3 bases: TGTGCCAGCAGCGGTACTAGCGGGCGTTTCCAAGAGACCCAGTACTTC. Amino acids: CASSGTSGRFQETQYF. Supplemented by reference TRBV9 and TRBJ2-5, the full variable domain reads DSGVTQTPKHLITATGQRVTLRCSPRSGDLSVYWYQQSLDQGLQFLIQYYNGEERAKGNILERFSAQQFPDLHSELNLSSLELGDSALYFCASSGTSGRFQETQYFGPGTRLLVL.

V gene TRBV13 combines with J gene TRBJ1-4; 9 positions match TRBD1. CDR3 length: 13 residues. Germline trimming cut 7 bases from V and 8 bases from J; bases unmatched to any gene: 5. Germline V gene data show CDR1 as PRHDT and CDR2 as FYEKMQ (reference sequence). The CDR3 bases are TGTGCCAGCAAGGACAGGGGAAGCGAAAAACTGTTTTTT. It specifies CASKDRGSEKLFF.

The chain combines TRBV7-9 with TRBJ2-3, with 11 bases matching TRBD2. V dropped 5 bases and J dropped 3; count of bases not matched to a gene: 4. Looked up from germline, CDR1 is SEHNR and CDR2 is FQNEAQ (reference sequence). The CDR3 spans 15 residues. The CDR3 sequence: CASSPGTSGTDTQYF. CDR3 in DNA: TGTGCCAGCAGCCCCGGGACTAGCGGTACAGATACGCAGTATTTT.

J is TRBJ2-3 and V is TRBV20-1; no definite D call. The CDR3 covers 11 residues. Germline loops: CDR1 DFQATT, CDR2 SNEGSKA (reference sequence). V dropped 5 bases and J dropped 5 bases, with 8 bases sitting between them. CDR3 protein: CSAPLRDTQYF. The CDR3 region has the DNA TGCAGTGCTCCCCTCCGAGATACGCAGTATTTT.

CDR3 in amino acids: CASSIRGPGATWDNEQFF. The CDR3 DNA sequence: TGTGCCAGTAGTATAAGGGGGCCGGGAGCGACTTGGGACAATGAGCAGTTCTTC. The J gene is TRBJ2-1, the V gene TRBV19; possible D gene TRBD1, 7 bases. Trimming shortened V by 2 bases and J by 5 bases, and 22 bases separated the two germline ends. CDR3 length: 18 amino acids. Germline assignment: CDR1 LNHDA and CDR2 SQIVND (reference sequence).

This clone has only one observation. The CDR3 DNA is TGCGCCAGCAGTGAGTCCGCCCCAGGGGAGTTTTACGAGCAGTACTTC. Translation gives CASSESAPGEFYEQYF. The V gene is TRBV10-1, the J gene TRBJ2-7; tentatively, D is TRBD1 (6 bases). V lost 0 bases and J lost 4, with 16 bases in between. Germline V gene sequence: CDR1 WNHNN, CDR2 SYGVQD (reference sequence). The CDR3 runs 16 residues.

The rearrangement joins TRBV11-2 to TRBJ2-3; 14 nucleotides match TRBD2. Looked up from germline, CDR1 is SGHAT and CDR2 is FQNNGV. The CDR3 is 16 residues long. Unmatched junction bases numbered 7, after V lost 0 bases and J lost 11 bases. In DNA form, the CDR3 reads TGTGCCAGCAGCTTAGACCTGGGACTAGCGGGGGAGAGGCAGTATTTT. This codes for CASSLDLGLAGERQYF.

This chain connects TRBV19 to TRBJ1-2; a weak D match, TRBD1 (6 bases). Trimming removed 5 bases at V and 6 bases at J, with 19 bases between. The CDR3 loop spans 15 amino acids. The germline gives CDR1 LNHDA, CDR2 SQIVND (reference sequence). The CDR3 protein is CASSLRTARGDGYTF. CDR3 nucleotide sequence: TGTGCCAGTAGTCTGCGGACAGCGAGGGGGGATGGCTACACCTTC.

This chain joins TRBV5-4 and TRBJ2-1; 10 bases are shared with TRBD2. Trimming removed 3 bases from V and 4 bases from J; junction bases left unmatched: 4. Germline V CDR1 and CDR2: SGHNT, YYREEE (reference sequence). The CDR3 runs to 15 residues. CDR3 protein: CASSSLAGRYNEQFF. CDR3 sequence (DNA): TGTGCCAGCAGCTCACTAGCGGGACGATACAATGAGCAGTTCTTC.

CDR3 sequence: CASSRDDSYEQYF. CDR3 nucleotides: TGTGCCAGCAGTAGGGACGATTCCTACGAGCAGTACTTC. The chain has TRBV7-6 and TRBJ2-7, with D possibly being TRBD1 or TRBD2 (5 bases each). This CDR3 is 13 amino acids long. Germline loops: CDR1 SGHVS, CDR2 FNYEAQ. Trimming stripped 6 bases from V and 1 base from J, with 10 bases between.